The rows below give T cell receptor beta chains drawn from one sample of a study of CD8 T cell repertoires and HIV-1 epitope variants. Sequencing was performed with immunoSEQ multiplex PCR; in TCRdb, only in-frame clones are kept and a portion is missing. In the table there are 3,600 or so clones, more than 65% of which are singletons. What these receptors recognize is not known. What was sequenced was cultured CD8+ T cells derived from PBMCs. These receptors were taken from a male donor with HIV. The conserved cysteine and the conserved F or W are not part of the CDR3 here.

v_gene	CDR3aa
TRBV2	ASSEFRRAGGSTGELF
TRBV6-5	ASSPYTSTNEKLF
TRBV20-1	SAREPNSEF
TRBV11-2	ASSTYRGAGELF
TRBV11-2	ASSFGGAADEQY
TRBV5-6	ASSFLLSGANVLT
TRBV7-9	ASTTWDRYEQY
TRBV6-6	ASSDAGPLDEQF
TRBV5-8	ASSLRAGGYT
TRBV7-9	ASSLSGPAKNIQY
TRBV9	ASSAPGSSYNSPLH
TRBV4-1	ASSQDVGQGNTEAF
TRBV6-5	ASSYSQGGSGNTIY
TRBV27	ASSSPTSGRFYEQY
TRBV16	ASSLNTLNTEAF
TRBV7-9	ASSPKGFSNEKLF
TRBV7-6	ASSLLTGALSGANVLT
TRBV28	ASSYGTEEGYGYT
TRBV5-1	ASRTGSEQY
TRBV27	ASSLSGVATEAF
TRBV7-3	ASSTKVIAGEQETQY
TRBV28	ACRGPPDYGYT
TRBV7-2	ASSSGAGVGEAF
TRBV5-4	ASSLQGSDYEQY
TRBV10-1	ASSGDYFYEQY
TRBV5-5	ASTSWGGSYEQY
TRBV5-1	ASEGDSYEQY
TRBV5-6	ASSLVNQPQH
TRBV4-2	ASSQEPGQGGYEQY
TRBV18	ASSPGTSGYEQY
TRBV27	ASSPSAGIESYEQY
TRBV30	AWRGLDSPLH